Here is one T cell receptor (beta chain) with its context. The CDR3 runs to 17 residues. V shed 4 bases, J shed 0 bases, and the junction held 9 bases outside the gene matches. In germline, CDR1 is SGHRS, CDR2 YFSETQ. This entry comes from a study of blood T cell repertoires in COVID-19. The data were produced by immunoSEQ multiplex PCR, yet TCRdb's version contains in-frame clones alone and is incomplete. In the table there are fewer than 400,000 clones, 85% of which are singletons. The origin of this receptor is a woman younger than 35 with acute or convalescent COVID-19. This chain uses TRBV5-1 with TRBJ2-1, with 8 bases aligning to TRBD1. Sequencing input: peripheral blood. The CDR3 region is CASSPGSGGVSYNEQFF. CDR3 sequence (DNA): TGCGCCAGCAGCCCGGGCTCAGGGGGCGTCTCCTACAATGAGCAGTTCTTC.